The 21 T cell receptor beta chains reported below all come from one sample, sequenced in a study of blood T cell repertoires in COVID-19. Clones were read by immunoSEQ multiplex PCR, and TCRdb kept only the in-frame ones, dropping some. The sample holds 120,000 or so clones, around four fifths seen once. Material: peripheral blood. The origin of the receptors is a man aged 55-75 years with acute or convalescent COVID-19.

The V call is TRBV30, the J call TRBJ2-4, with a weak D call TRBD2 (6 bases). There are 15 residues in the CDR3. Germline V gene data show CDR1 as GTSNPN and CDR2 as SVGIG (reference sequence). V gave up 0 bases and J gave up 7 bases, with 16 bases separating them. The CDR3, as DNA: TGTGCCTGGAGTGTAGGGACTGCGGGCGGGAACATTCAGTACTTC. Protein: CAWSVGTAGGNIQYF.

The rearrangement joins TRBV19 to TRBJ2-1, with 12 positions matching TRBD2. This CDR3 contains 16 residues. With V trimmed by 3 bases and J by 7 bases, 7 bases remained unmatched. Germline V gene data show CDR1 as LNHDA and CDR2 as SQIVND (reference sequence). The CDR3 protein is CASSITSGRRMNEQFF. CDR3 DNA: TGTGCCAGTAGTATTACTAGCGGGAGGAGGATGAATGAGCAGTTCTTC.

V and J are TRBV12-3 or TRBV12-4 and TRBJ1-2; TRBD1 aligns across 8 bases. With V trimmed by 6 bases and J by 8 bases, 8 bases remained unmatched. This CDR3 is 13 amino acids long. The chain's CDR3 is CASSPGQGRGYTF. The CDR3 DNA is TGTGCCAGCAGCCCCGGACAGGGCAGGGGCTACACCTTC.

This rearrangement joins TRBV6-5 to TRBJ2-5; TRBD2 agrees at 8 bases. Germline V CDR1 and CDR2: MNHEY, SVGAGI. Trimming took 5 bases from V and 3 from J; bases not matched to a gene: 8. The CDR3 extends over 15 amino acids. CDR3 DNA: TGTGCCAGCAGTCGGATAGCGGGAATGAAAGAGACCCAGTACTTC. It translates to CASSRIAGMKETQYF.

The chain couples TRBV19 to TRBJ2-7; tentative D call: TRBD2 (5 bases). Germline-derived CDR1 and CDR2 are LNHDA and SQIVND (reference sequence). This CDR3 has 14 amino acids. V shed 3 bases and J shed 2 bases, with 11 bases lying between them. The CDR3, as DNA: TGTGCCAGTAGTATTGAGGGCGGAACCTACGAGCAGTACTTC. Its translation is CASSIEGGTYEQYF.

V is TRBV5-1 and J is TRBJ2-1, with D perhaps matching TRBD2 (6 bases). CDR3 length: 14 residues. The V and J ends lost 4 bases and 9 bases respectively, with 17 bases between them. The germline gives CDR1 SGHRS, CDR2 YFSETQ. CDR3 sequence reads: CASSKASVGGEQFF. The CDR3 DNA reads TGCGCCAGCAGCAAGGCTAGCGTGGGGGGTGAGCAGTTCTTC.

The chain couples TRBV7-3 to TRBJ1-3; D is possibly TRBD1 (6 bases). V lost 5 bases and J 4 bases, leaving 15 bases between the germline ends. Germline V gene lookup returns CDR1 SGHTA and CDR2 FQGTGA. The CDR3 runs 15 residues. CDR3 protein: CASSREGGLGNTIYF. The CDR3 DNA is TGTGCCAGCAGCCGGGAGGGGGGATTGGGAAACACCATATATTTT.

This rearrangement joins TRBV6-5 to TRBJ2-1; weak D call: TRBD1 (6 bases). The CDR3 runs to 12 residues. The germline V gene has CDR1 MNHEY and CDR2 SVGAGI. CDR3 DNA sequence: TGTGGCGTCGGGACATTTTACAATGAGCAGTTCTTC. Translated, it gives CGVGTFYNEQFF.

The gene calls are TRBV10-1 and TRBJ1-1, with TRBD1 identical over 7 bases. The J segment lost 4 bases and the V segment lost 1 base, leaving 3 bases of the junction unmatched. CDR3 length: 14 amino acids. CDR1 is WNHNN and CDR2 is SYGVQD in the germline V gene (reference sequence). CDR3 residues: CASSEWQGGTEAFF. CDR3 in DNA: TGCGCCAGCAGTGAGTGGCAGGGGGGCACTGAAGCTTTCTTT.

The CDR3 coding sequence is TGTGCCAGCAGCATAGCGGTTGGAGAGACCCAGTACTTC. Translated, it gives CASSIAVGETQYF. The rearrangement links TRBV27 to TRBJ2-5, with D possibly matching TRBD2 (6 bases). V shed 6 bases and J shed 4 bases, with 12 bases lying between them. Germline V gene sequence: CDR1 MNHEY, CDR2 SMNVEV (reference sequence). This CDR3 is built from 13 residues.

This chain links TRBV5-1 with TRBJ2-5; TRBD1 agrees at 7 bases. In germline, CDR1 is SGHRS, CDR2 YFSETQ. Trimming at V came to 4 bases and at J to 5 bases, leaving 8 bases not matched to a gene. This CDR3 is built from 14 residues. CDR3 DNA: TGCGCCAGCAGCCCTACAGGGGCCGGGGAGACCCAGTACTTC. This translates into CASSPTGAGETQYF.

This clone was counted once. This rearrangement joins TRBV30 to TRBJ1-3; TRBD1 matches 9 bases. The trim removed 0 bases at V and 8 bases at J, leaving 8 bases unmatched. The CDR3 contains 15 residues. CDR1 GTSNPN and CDR2 SVGIG come from the germline V gene (reference sequence). CDR3 DNA sequence: TGTGCCTGGAGTGTAATCGACAGGGGGACATACACCATATATTTT. It translates to CAWSVIDRGTYTIYF.

The J gene is TRBJ2-1, the V gene TRBV5-1, with TRBD2 identical over 14 bases. The V segment lost 4 bases and the J segment 9 bases; nucleotides outside the gene matches: 9. CDR1 is SGHRS, CDR2 YFSETQ, per germline. The CDR3 has 16 amino acids. CDR3 in DNA: TGCGCCAGCAGCCAATTGGGACTAGCGGGAGCCCCTGAGCAGTTCTTC. As protein: CASSQLGLAGAPEQFF. The full variable domain, in which reference TRBV5-1 and TRBJ2-1 provide the parts outside the CDR3, is KAGVTQTPRYLIKTRGQQVTLSCSPISGHRSVSWYQQTPGQGLQFLFEYFSETQRNKGNFPGRFSGRQFSNSRSEMNVSTLELGDSALYLCASSQLGLAGAPEQFFGPGTRLTVL.

This chain joins TRBV7-8 and TRBJ1-6; D is uncertain. V was cut by 1 base and J by 10 bases, with 11 bases left in between. CDR3 size: 14 residues. The germline V gene has CDR1 SGHVS and CDR2 FQNEAQ. CDR3 residues: CASSLGGPRSPLHF. The CDR3 DNA follows: TGTGCCAGCAGCTTAGGAGGTCCGAGATCACCCCTCCACTTT.

V is TRBV7-8 and J is TRBJ1-1; D perhaps matches TRBD1 (5 bases). Germline CDR1 reads SGHVS; CDR2 reads FQNEAQ. CDR3 length: 15 residues. Trimming left V 0 bases short and J 6 bases short, with 14 bases between. CDR3 nucleotides: TGTGCCAGCAGCTTAGCTGGAGGGCTGGGGGCTGAAGCTTTCTTT. Protein sequence: CASSLAGGLGAEAFF.

The J gene is TRBJ1-6, the V gene TRBV28, with D hard to call. The V end was cut by 7 bases, the J end by 4 bases, with 8 bases between. CDR3 length equals 13 residues. From germline, CDR1 is MDHEN and CDR2 SYDVKM. CDR3 bases: TGTGCCAGCAACTCCCGTTATAATTCACCCCTCCACTTT. It yields the protein CASNSRYNSPLHF.

The V gene is TRBV5-4, the J gene TRBJ2-5; possible D gene TRBD1, 6 bases. Trimming stripped 2 bases from V and 2 bases from J, with 13 bases between. Germline-derived CDR1 and CDR2 are SGHNT and YYREEE (reference sequence). The CDR3 contains 15 residues. As DNA, the CDR3 is TGTGCCAGCAGCTTCGGAAACGGACAGCAAGAGACCCAGTACTTC. It is translated as CASSFGNGQQETQYF. Variable domain in full (rest from reference TRBV5-4 and TRBJ2-5): ETGVTQSPTHLIKTRGQQVTLRCSSQSGHNTVSWYQQALGQGPQFIFQYYREEENGRGNFPPRFSGLQFPNYSSELNVNALELDDSALYLCASSFGNGQQETQYFGPGTRLLVL.

The chain couples TRBV18 to TRBJ2-1, with 10 bases matching TRBD2. With V trimmed by 2 bases and J by 6 bases, 13 bases remained unmatched. Germline lookup yields CDR1 KGHSH and CDR2 LQKENI. This CDR3 has 18 residues. The CDR3 loop is CASSPEKTSGRDTNEQFF. The CDR3, as DNA: TGTGCCAGCTCACCAGAGAAGACGAGCGGGAGGGATACCAATGAGCAGTTCTTC. The whole variable domain, remainder taken from reference TRBV18 and TRBJ2-1, is NAGVMQNPRHLVRRRGQEARLRCSPMKGHSHVYWYRQLPEEGLKFMVYLQKENIIDESGMPKERFSAEFPKEGPSILRIQQVVRGDSAAYFCASSPEKTSGRDTNEQFFGPGTRLTVL.

V and J are TRBV9 and TRBJ1-2; maybe TRBD1 (6 bases). Per the germline V gene, CDR1 is SGDLS and CDR2 is YYNGEE. The CDR3 length is 15 residues. The V end lost 0 bases, the J end lost 7 bases, and 16 bases lay between the germline ends. The CDR3 nucleotides are TGTGCCAGCAGCGTAGATGGCCAGGGGACCTCTGGCTACACCTTC. Its protein product is CASSVDGQGTSGYTF.

A few counts support this clone. This chain connects TRBV6-5 to TRBJ1-2, with TRBD1 as a possible D gene (6 bases). The germline V and J ends were trimmed by 6 bases and 0 bases, with 14 bases remaining between them. The CDR3 has 15 residues. Germline lookup yields CDR1 MNHEY and CDR2 SVGAGI. CDR3 DNA sequence: TGTGCCAGCAGCCGGACAGAAGATTCTAACTATGGCTACACCTTC. This encodes CASSRTEDSNYGYTF.

The rearrangement joins TRBV11-3 to TRBJ2-6, with D maybe TRBD2 (5 bases). With 1 base removed from V and 2 bases from J, the gap between germline ends came to 6 bases. Germline V gene data show CDR1 as SGHNT and CDR2 as YENEEA. The CDR3 is 15 residues long. The CDR3 DNA sequence: TGTGCCAGCAGCTTAGGGCGGGCTGGGGCCAACGTCCTGACTTTC. Translating gives CASSLGRAGANVLTF.